This T cell receptor (beta chain) was retrieved from a study of T cells after yellow fever vaccination. Study findings and constraints: Researchers cautioned that FACS-sorted repertoires could harbor abundant clonotypes contaminating from the bulk population. Most primary-vaccination clones reappeared after the booster (around 95% CD4, approximately 88% CD8).

V gave up 5 bases and J gave up 9 bases, with 17 bases separating them. This CDR3 has 13 amino acids. Germline values: CDR1 DFQATT, CDR2 SNEGSKA (reference sequence). A 5'RACE template-switching step, the method used to make TCR cDNA, added a universal primer site and UMIs. One entry per CDR3 protein, called by TCRdb with MiXCR from the 5' RACE reads. The data contain a few hundred thousand distinct CDR3 sequences, 6.8% of them seen just once; the ten biggest clones take up about a sixth. The sample holds many counts of this clonotype. Antigen: not known. The specimen comprised PBMCs, sampled roughly 46 days after the first yellow fever vaccination. The clonotype originates from a man aged 18 to 35 who received the YFV17D yellow fever vaccine. The rearrangement joins TRBV20-1 to TRBJ2-1; D is perhaps TRBD2 (5 bases). This CDR3 is CSAAPRSEGEQFF. The CDR3 region has the DNA TGCAGTGCTGCCCCCAGGTCTGAGGGTGAGCAGTTCTTC.